This entry features one T cell receptor (beta chain) sequence. Its antigen specificity is not known. Base qualities were left out, and no much larger clone turns up one base away. This sample is drawn from a study of T cell responses to AZD1222 COVID-19 vaccine listed by TCRdb under 2021. General notes on the study: AZD1222 recipients with second doses at about 4 weeks or about 12 weeks were pooled, because spike-specific TCR depth and breadth did not differ between schedules. A total of around 240 trial participants underwent TCR sequencing, of whom more than 200 had received two doses of AZD1222 and 26 had received two doses of the MenACWY control vaccine. Trial participants were enrolled into age subgroups of 18-55, 56-69 and 70-plus years, which contained roughly 150, 30 and 60 TCR-sequenced participants, respectively.

The meaning of the sample's time point label: baseline before first vaccination. The vaccinee samples were drawn from two UK trials, COV001 and COV002, one of which was a single-blind randomized controlled phase 2/3 trial testing AZD1222 (ChAdOx1 nCoV-19) in healthy adults. Trial participant PBMC samples were collected at day 0 and day 28 after the second dose for TCRbeta chain sequencing. The CDR3 regions of human TCRbeta chains were subjected to immunosequencing. Concerning the study's data processing: Repertoire TCRs were checked for matches against a reference library of SARS-CoV-2-specific TCRs that had been generated using the MIRA antigen-specificity platform. Breadth was defined as the fraction of unique TCRs that were SARS-CoV-2-associated. Depth was defined as the fraction of total T cells that were SARS-CoV-2-associated. Using the MIRA data, every spike-specific TCR was mapped to the spike region that the TCR reacted to and assigned to either a CD4 or a CD8 class. Log10-transformed breadth and depth values were compared by one-way ANOVA with Sidak's multiple comparisons tests. TCRdb's version of the immuneACCESS table is confined to in-frame rearrangements and falls short of the full clone set. An unresolved V gene accounts for under half of the shortfall where checked; the remainder is of unknown origin. V and J calls and clone size are as listed in that table; D and trimming were resolved from the DNA. The sample table shows 130,000 or so clones, and 94% are seen once. The top ten constitute approximately 7% of the sample.

A distance of 8 bases separates the germline ends of V and J, which lose 6 bases and 5 bases respectively. Including cysteine and phenylalanine, the CDR3 has 13 amino acids. Left in the record is the CDR3 DNA by itself, 39 bases read in frame from the first base. CDR1 and CDR2 (MNHEY, SVGAGI) derive from the germline V gene. Findings and caveats that apply to the study as a whole: Nearly half of unique spike-specific TCRs reportedly recognized epitopes outside regions mutated in the B.1.351 and B.1.1.7 variants. The 56-69-year group was small, and its depth increase did not reach significance, likely because of low power. Conclusions about previously exposed vaccinees are limited because only six or seven AZD1222 recipients were SARS-CoV-2 seropositive at baseline. Most participants were white British and females outnumbered males, and the authors suggested that clonal diversity may have been underestimated. After two AZD1222 doses, spike-specific TCR breadth and depth were significantly higher than at day 0 and than in MenACWY recipients. Because no samples from the day 14 peak response were available, repertoires could be characterized only after the peak T cell response. The whole spike protein was spanned by vaccine-associated CD4 TCRs, and dominant responses were seen in regions 160-218 and 743-854.

The source material was peripheral blood, sampled on day 0 of AZD1222 vaccination. The rearrangement combines TRBV6-5 with TRBJ1-6; possibly the D gene is TRBD1, per 5 matching bases. This TCR was recovered from an adult in good health. CDR3 region: CASRGRDNSPLHF. The DNA sequence is as follows: TGTGCCAGCAGGGGACGGGATAATTCACCCCTCCACTTT.